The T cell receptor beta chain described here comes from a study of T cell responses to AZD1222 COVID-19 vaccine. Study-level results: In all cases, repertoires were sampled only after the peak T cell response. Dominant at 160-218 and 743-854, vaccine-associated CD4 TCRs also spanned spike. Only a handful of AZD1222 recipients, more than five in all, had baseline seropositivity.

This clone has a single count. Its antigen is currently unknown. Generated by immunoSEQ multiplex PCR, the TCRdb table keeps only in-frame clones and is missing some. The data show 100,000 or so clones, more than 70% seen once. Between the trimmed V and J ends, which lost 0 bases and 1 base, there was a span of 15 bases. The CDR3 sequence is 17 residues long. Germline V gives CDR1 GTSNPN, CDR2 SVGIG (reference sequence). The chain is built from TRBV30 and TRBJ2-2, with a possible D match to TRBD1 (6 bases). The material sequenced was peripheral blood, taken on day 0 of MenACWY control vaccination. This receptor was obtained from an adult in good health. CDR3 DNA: TGTGCCTGGAGTGTACCATGGGGGCGATGGAACACCGGGGAGCTGTTTTTT. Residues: CAWSVPWGRWNTGELFF.